The 19 T cell receptor beta chains below all came from one sample that was sequenced in a study of blood T cell repertoires in COVID-19. Profiled with immunoSEQ multiplex PCR; TCRdb holds only in-frame clones, not every one. The table records about 35,000 clones, 75% to 85% of them present only once. The sample comprised peripheral blood. The receptors were gathered from a woman aged 70-85 years with acute or convalescent COVID-19.

This chain links TRBV2 with TRBJ2-3; 10 bases match TRBD1. Germline V gene data show CDR1 as SNHLY and CDR2 as FYNNEI. With V trimmed by 6 bases and J by 0 bases, 3 bases remained unmatched. The length of the CDR3 is 15 residues. CDR3 coding DNA: TGTGCCAGCAGGAGACAGGGGGCGAGCACAGATACGCAGTATTTT. This codes for CASRRQGASTDTQYF.

In the case of this clone: At one end the junction does not follow the germline gene, possibly because of a read error. The chain uses TRBV7-7 and TRBJ2-5; TRBD1 matches 9 bases. Germline V CDR1 and CDR2: SSHAT, FNYEAQ (reference sequence). This CDR3 contains 16 residues. The CDR3 DNA sequence: TGTGCTAGCAGCCTAGGACTGGGACAGGGAAAAGAGACCCAGTACTTC. Protein: CASSLGLGQGKETQYF.

The J gene is TRBJ2-5, the V gene TRBV19, with 7 bases fitting TRBD2. The CDR3 loop spans 12 amino acids. The germline V gene has CDR1 LNHDA and CDR2 SQIVND (reference sequence). V was pared by 6 bases and J by 5 bases, with 3 bases of the junction left unmatched. CDR3 DNA sequence: TGTGCCAGTAGCGGACTAGGGGAGACCCAGTACTTC. It encodes CASSGLGETQYF.

The V call is TRBV19, the J call TRBJ1-5; D possibly corresponds to TRBD1 (6 bases). CDR1 and CDR2 from the germline V gene are LNHDA and SQIVND (reference sequence). This CDR3 region has 15 residues. Between the trimmed V and J ends, which lost 7 bases and 2 bases, there was a span of 15 bases. CDR3 coding DNA: TGTGCCAGTAATAACAGGGAGTTGGGCAATCAGCCCCAGCATTTT. It is translated as CASNNRELGNQPQHF.

The V call is TRBV6-2 or TRBV6-3, the J call TRBJ1-1, with a possible D match to TRBD1 (6 bases). Germline loops: CDR1 MNHEY, CDR2 SVGEGT. The CDR3 contains 14 residues. V gave up 4 bases and J gave up 5 bases, with 14 bases separating them. CDR3 sequence reads: CASSSPDRKTEAFF. For the CDR3, the DNA is TGTGCCAGCAGTTCACCAGACAGGAAGACTGAAGCTTTCTTT.

V is TRBV6-1 and J is TRBJ1-5, with unresolved D. Deletions cut 2 bases from V and 11 bases from J, with 16 bases between. CDR1 is MNHNS, CDR2 SASEGT, per germline. This CDR3 spans 14 amino acids. CDR3 DNA: TGTGCCAGCAGTGAATTGAGTAGACGCCAGGCCCAGCATTTT. Translated: CASSELSRRQAQHF.

The chain employs TRBV18 and TRBJ1-2, with 7 bases aligning to TRBD1. This CDR3 has 15 amino acids. J was trimmed by 6 bases and V by 3 bases; bases with no gene match: 10. CDR1 and CDR2 from the germline V gene are KGHSH and LQKENI. CDR3 in amino acids: CASSPTGVGQNGYTF. The CDR3 DNA reads as TGTGCCAGCTCACCCACAGGGGTTGGACAGAATGGCTACACCTTC.

This clone was detected only a few times. The chain uses TRBV14 and TRBJ2-3; 7 bases align to TRBD1. The CDR3 spans 15 residues. J lost 3 bases, V lost 3 bases, and 6 bases had no gene match. CDR1 SGHDN and CDR2 FVKESK come from the germline V gene. The CDR3 DNA reads TGTGCCAGCAGCCAGGGACAGCCCAAAACAGATACGCAGTATTTT. Its protein product is CASSQGQPKTDTQYF.

CDR3 nucleotide sequence: TGTGCCAGCAGCCAAGGCCCTTCACGGGGGGCATTAGAGGAAAAACTGTTTTTT. Protein: CASSQGPSRGALEEKLFF. The gene calls are TRBV4-2 and TRBJ1-4; D possibly corresponds to TRBD1 (6 bases). Trimming removed 1 base at V and 8 bases at J, with 23 bases between. The CDR3 consists of 18 residues. CDR1 and CDR2 from the germline V gene are LGHNA and YNFKEQ.

This clone was counted between two and nine times. The chain employs TRBV6-1 and TRBJ1-5; the D gene is possibly TRBD1 (6 bases). CDR1 MNHNS and CDR2 SASEGT come from the germline V gene. V shed 0 bases and J shed 4 bases, with 10 bases lying between them. This CDR3 contains 15 residues. The DNA of the CDR3 is TGTGCCAGCAGTGAAGCGACAGGACCAAATCAGCCCCAGCATTTT. Amino acid sequence: CASSEATGPNQPQHF.

The V gene is TRBV12-3 or TRBV12-4, the J gene TRBJ1-1; tentative D call: TRBD1 (5 bases). The CDR3 is 13 amino acids. V dropped 1 base and J dropped 10 bases, with 13 bases sitting between them. The CDR3 loop reads CASSLVGRGGAFF. The CDR3 DNA reads as TGTGCCAGCAGTTTAGTGGGTCGCGGGGGAGCTTTCTTT.

This clone was counted a single time. The chain combines TRBV19 with TRBJ1-4; D gene uncertain. CDR3 size: 14 residues. The ends were cut back, 7 bases at V and 0 bases at J, with 9 bases in the middle. Germline CDR1 LNHDA, CDR2 SQIVND (reference sequence). The CDR3 is CASNSGTTNEKLFF. For the CDR3, the DNA is TGTGCCAGTAACTCGGGGACAACTAATGAAAAACTGTTTTTT.

The CDR3 region has the DNA TGTGCCAGCAGTGAACCAGGGGGCCCGTCCCGAGGCTACACCTTC. Encoded protein: CASSEPGGPSRGYTF. This chain links TRBV5-4 with TRBJ1-2; 8 bases align to TRBD1. There are 15 residues in the CDR3. Germline CDR1 SGHNT, CDR2 YYREEE (reference sequence). Trimming at V came to 5 bases and at J to 8 bases, leaving 14 bases not matched to a gene.

The chain uses TRBV4-1 and TRBJ2-5; maybe TRBD1 (6 bases). The ends were cut back, 1 base at V and 5 bases at J, with 14 bases in the middle. CDR3 length: 15 amino acids. Per germline, CDR1 MGHRA and CDR2 YSYEKL. CDR3 in amino acids: CASSQARDMRETQYF. CDR3 nucleotide sequence: TGCGCCAGCAGCCAAGCCCGGGACATGCGGGAGACCCAGTACTTC.

This clone occurred a few times. This chain uses TRBV9 with TRBJ2-1, with 9 nucleotides matching TRBD2. CDR3 length: 19 residues. The germline V gene has CDR1 SGDLS and CDR2 YYNGEE. V dropped 0 bases and J dropped 1; count of bases not matched to a gene: 11. The DNA for the CDR3 is TGTGCCAGCAGCGTAGGGAGTAAGAAGGCGGGGGGGTCCTACAATGAGCAGTTCTTC. The encoded protein is CASSVGSKKAGGSYNEQFF.

CDR3 sequence reads: CASSMDRGRETQYF. In DNA, the CDR3 is TGTGCCAGCAGCATGGACAGGGGGCGGGAGACCCAGTACTTC. This rearrangement joins TRBV7-2 to TRBJ2-5, with 11 positions matching TRBD1. J was trimmed by 5 bases and V by 5 bases; bases with no gene match: 4. The CDR3 contains 14 residues. Germline V CDR1 and CDR2: SGHTA, FQGNSA.

The chain uses TRBV6-5 and TRBJ1-4; 7 bases line up with TRBD1. J gave up 3 bases and V 8 bases, and 6 bases lay outside the gene matches. The germline CDR1 and CDR2 sequences are MNHEY and SVGAGI. The CDR3 contains 14 residues. The CDR3 loop reads CASVTGAANEKLFF. The CDR3 nucleotides read TGTGCCAGCGTAACAGGGGCGGCTAATGAAAAACTGTTTTTT.

This chain links TRBV11-3 with TRBJ2-2, with 8 bases identical to TRBD1. V was pared by 5 bases and J by 6 bases, with 5 bases of the junction left unmatched. The CDR3 runs to 14 residues. Germline V gives CDR1 SGHNT, CDR2 YENEEA. CDR3 DNA sequence: TGTGCCAGCAGCCGTACAGGGGGAGCCGGGGAGCTGTTTTTT. This translates into CASSRTGGAGELFF.

V usage is TRBV2 and J usage is TRBJ2-7, with TRBD1 identical over 9 bases. The V and J ends lost 3 bases and 6 bases, in that order; junction bases with no gene match: 6. This CDR3 spans 14 amino acids. Germline CDR1 SNHLY, CDR2 FYNNEI. The CDR3 is CASSDGQGILEQYF. The CDR3 DNA is TGTGCCAGCAGTGATGGACAGGGGATCCTCGAGCAGTACTTC. The full variable domain, rest sourced from reference TRBV2 and TRBJ2-7, is EPEVTQTPSHQVTQMGQEVILRCVPISNHLYFYWYRQILGQKVEFLVSFYNNEISEKSEIFDDQFSVERPDGSNFTLKIRSTKLEDSAMYFCASSDGQGILEQYFGPGTRLTVT.